These T cell receptor beta chains were read from a single sample in a study of blood T cells in healthy people across ages. TCRdb passed the 5' RACE reads through MiXCR, listing each CDR3 protein once. The data contain 1,500,000 or so distinct CDR3 sequences, roughly 64% of them singletons. Sequencing used blood. Receptors were obtained from a young man in good health. CDR3s include the opening cysteine and the closing phenylalanine or tryptophan. D genes are given only for firm matches. The size field is filled for only some rows; it gives once, few, many or a size class.

v_gene,j_gene,abundance,d_gene,CDR3aa,CDR3nt
TRBV27,TRBJ2-3,NA,TRBD1,CASSLYRGAPTDTQYF,TGTGCCAGCAGTTTATACAGGGGGGCTCCCACAGATACGCAGTATTTT
TRBV6-6,TRBJ1-2,once,TRBD1,CASNRTGVYGYTF,TGTGCCAGCAATAGGACAGGGGTGTATGGCTACACCTTC
TRBV7-2,TRBJ2-1,NA,TRBD2,CASSLVLAGIEQFF,TGTGCCAGCAGCTTAGTTCTAGCGGGGATTGAGCAGTTCTTC
TRBV4-2,TRBJ2-7,few,TRBD2,CASSQDLAGGPYEQYF,TGTGCCAGCAGCCAAGATCTGGCGGGAGGGCCCTACGAGCAGTACTTC
TRBV6-6,TRBJ2-7,NA,NA,CASSRIRSEQYF,TGTGCCAGCAGCCGAATTAGATCCGAGCAGTACTTC
TRBV20-1,TRBJ2-1,NA,NA,CSAKRSGGIRNNEQFF,TGCAGTGCCAAGAGGTCGGGGGGCATTAGGAACAATGAGCAGTTCTTC
TRBV20-1,TRBJ2-2,NA,NA,CSARRLFLNTGELFF,TGCAGTGCTAGGAGGTTATTTCTGAACACCGGGGAGCTGTTTTTT
TRBV29-1,TRBJ2-1,few,NA,CSVGLLLGNEQFF,TGCAGCGTGGGACTCCTCCTAGGCAATGAGCAGTTCTTC
TRBV5-1,TRBJ2-7,few,TRBD1,CASSSVYRGLAQYF,TGCGCCAGCAGCTCGGTCTACAGGGGGTTGGCGCAGTACTTC
TRBV5-1,TRBJ2-5,many,TRBD1,CASSSRTGDGTQYF,TGCGCCAGCAGCTCCCGGACAGGGGACGGGACCCAGTACTTC
TRBV20-1,TRBJ1-5,few,NA,CSASIGGSNQPQHF,TGCAGTGCCTCCATCGGGGGAAGCAATCAGCCCCAGCATTTT
TRBV10-2,TRBJ2-2,NA,NA,CASSEPGGATGELFF,TGCGCCAGCAGTGAGCCCGGGGGTGCCACCGGGGAGCTGTTTTTT
TRBV10-2,TRBJ2-3,NA,NA,CASSEKGTDTQYF,TGCGCCAGCAGTGAGAAGGGCACAGATACGCAGTATTTT
TRBV3-1,TRBJ2-5,once,NA,CASSGDQAWETQYF,TGTGCCAGCAGCGGGGACCAGGCGTGGGAGACCCAGTACTTC
TRBV5-6,TRBJ2-2,NA,TRBD1,CASSAGTGNTGELFF,TGTGCCAGCAGCGCCGGGACAGGGAACACCGGGGAGCTGTTTTTT
TRBV7-2,TRBJ2-1,NA,NA,CASSLGGTDYNEQFF,TGTGCCAGCAGCTTGGGCGGGACGGACTACAATGAGCAGTTCTTC
TRBV9,TRBJ2-3,NA,NA,CASSFSMGTTDTQYF,TGTGCCAGCAGCTTTTCAATGGGAACCACAGATACGCAGTATTTT
TRBV4-1,TRBJ1-2,NA,TRBD1,CASSQATGGENYGYTF,TGCGCCAGCAGCCAAGCAACAGGGGGAGAGAACTATGGCTACACCTTC
TRBV10-1,TRBJ2-7,NA,NA,CASSELGIYEQYF,TGTGCCAGCAGTGAATTGGGGATATACGAGCAGTACTTC
TRBV7-8,TRBJ2-7,once,NA,CASSSHTDEQYF,TGTGCCAGCAGCTCCCATACCGACGAGCAGTACTTC
TRBV20-1,TRBJ1-2,NA,NA,CSATLAGDRGYTF,TGCAGTGCTACGTTGGCAGGGGATCGTGGCTACACCTTC
TRBV29-1,TRBJ2-1,NA,NA,CSVEGWGIYNEQFF,TGCAGCGTTGAAGGCTGGGGAATCTACAATGAGCAGTTCTTC
TRBV18,TRBJ2-5,NA,NA,CASSLLGLETQYF,TGTGCCAGCTCTCTCCTAGGGCTCGAGACCCAGTACTTC
TRBV7-7,TRBJ2-7,NA,TRBD1,CASSPDRMSYEQYF,TGTGCCAGCAGCCCGGACAGGATGTCCTACGAGCAGTACTTC
TRBV29-1,TRBJ2-1,few,TRBD1,CSVATGGTYNEQFF,TGCAGCGTTGCGACAGGGGGGACCTACAATGAGCAGTTCTTC
TRBV28,TRBJ1-2,NA,NA,CASSFLAAYGYTF,TGTGCCAGCAGTTTTCTTGCAGCCTATGGCTACACCTTC
TRBV5-1,TRBJ2-4,NA,NA,CASSLGQNIQYF,TGCGCCAGCAGCTTGGGCCAAAACATTCAGTACTTC
TRBV27,TRBJ1-2,NA,NA,CASSLSPGTSAGYTF,TGTGCCAGCAGTTTATCACCGGGAACTTCGGCCGGCTACACCTTC
TRBV9,TRBJ2-3,NA,NA,CASSVEGETDTQYF,TGTGCCAGCAGCGTAGAGGGGGAGACGGATACGCAGTATTTT
TRBV6-5,TRBJ2-5,few,TRBD2,CASSQSRGGLGETQYF,TGTGCCAGCAGTCAATCCCGGGGGGGCCTTGGAGAGACCCAGTACTTC
TRBV30,TRBJ2-7,few,NA,CAWGESRYEQYF,TGTGCCTGGGGGGAGAGTAGGTACGAGCAGTACTTC
TRBV11-2,TRBJ2-3,NA,TRBD2,CASSLDSWGTSGWWADTQYF,TGTGCCAGCAGCTTAGATTCTTGGGGGACTAGCGGATGGTGGGCAGATACGCAGTATTTT
TRBV20-1,TRBJ2-1,NA,NA,CSAGGGQGPFNEQFF,TGCAGTGCTGGGGGGGGGCAGGGGCCCTTCAATGAGCAGTTCTTC
TRBV5-1,TRBJ2-2,NA,NA,CASSAGRHTGELFF,TGCGCCAGCAGCGCGGGACGGCACACCGGGGAGCTGTTTTTT
TRBV5-1,TRBJ2-7,few,NA,CASREGLEHSYEQYF,TGCGCCAGCAGAGAGGGACTGGAGCACTCCTACGAGCAGTACTTC